The next 21 T cell receptor beta chains were all read from a single sample in a study of beta chain features in type 1 diabetes. Investigators reverse transcribed all isolated RNA, so they sequenced expressed TCRB transcripts. Repertoires were generated with immunoSEQ multiplex PCR, while TCRdb's copy carries only in-frame clones and drops some. The sample lists about 930,000 clones, 17% seen once, with 0.023% in the top ten. The specimen sequenced was naive CD4+ T cells from blood. These receptors all stem from a woman aged 18-30 years in good health.

The chain is built from TRBV12-2 and TRBJ2-7; the DNA was not compared with TRBD2, the D call given in the table. TRBV12-2 is a known pseudogene. The CDR3 consists of 15 residues. This CDR3 reads CASRRFREGSYEQYF. In DNA form, the CDR3 reads TGTGCAAGTCGCCGCTTCCGGGAAGGGTCCTACGAGCAGTACTTC.

There are a few counts of this clone. The chain carries TRBV11-3 and TRBJ2-7; D is uncertain. Germline V gene data show CDR1 as SGHNT and CDR2 as YENEEA. Between the trimmed V and J ends, which lost 5 bases and 7 bases, there was a span of 15 bases. This CDR3 region has 13 residues. The CDR3 spells CASSRYRGEEQYF. The CDR3 DNA reads TGTGCCAGCAGCCGATACCGTGGAGAAGAGCAGTACTTC.

The rearrangement links TRBV5-4 to TRBJ2-6; 9 bases line up with TRBD1. V gave up 6 bases and J gave up 8 bases; unmatched junction bases: 3. CDR1 and CDR2 from the germline V gene are SGHNT and YYREEE (reference sequence). The CDR3 has 13 residues. As DNA, the CDR3 is TGTGCCAGCACGACAGGGGGTTCCAACGTCCTGACTTTC. Translated, it gives CASTTGGSNVLTF.

The J gene is TRBJ2-7, the V gene TRBV27, with unresolved D. Germline V gene lookup returns CDR1 MNHEY and CDR2 SMNVEV (reference sequence). This CDR3 contains 14 residues. The CDR3 reads CASAVSSSPYEQYF. The CDR3 coding sequence is TGTGCATCCGCCGTGTCTTCATCACCCTACGAGCAGTACTTC.

This sequence joins TRBV4-1 and TRBJ2-2; 9 bases line up with TRBD1. The germline V gene has CDR1 MGHRA and CDR2 YSYEKL. The length of the CDR3 is 16 residues. V gave up 4 bases and J gave up 2 bases; unmatched junction bases: 5. In nucleotides, the CDR3 is TGCGCCAGCAGCCTATACAGGGGGCCAAACACCGGGGAGCTGTTTTTT. Translation: CASSLYRGPNTGELFF.

The chain employs TRBV28 and TRBJ2-3, with 12 bases aligning to TRBD2. Germline V gene sequence: CDR1 MDHEN, CDR2 SYDVKM. This CDR3 has 14 amino acids. Germline trimming cut 8 bases from V and 5 bases from J; bases unmatched to any gene: 5. The CDR3 DNA sequence: TGTGCCAGCTCTAGCGGGAGGGCCCTAGATACGCAGTATTTT. This sequence encodes CASSSGRALDTQYF.

The sample holds a few counts of this clone. The chain joins TRBV7-9 to TRBJ2-3; possibly TRBD1 for D (6 bases). Germline V CDR1 and CDR2: SEHNR, FQNEAQ (reference sequence). The V end was cut by 2 bases, the J end by 6 bases, with 15 bases between. The CDR3 is 15 amino acids. The CDR3 here is CASSLIYYREDTQYF. In DNA, the CDR3 is TGTGCCAGCAGCTTAATTTATTACAGGGAGGATACGCAGTATTTT.

The CDR3 DNA reads as TGCGCCAGCAGCAGGGGGCATTCCGGCTACACCTTC. Encoded protein: CASSRGHSGYTF. V and J are TRBV5-1 and TRBJ1-2, with 7 bases lining up with TRBD1. V lost 4 bases to trimming and J lost 8 bases; unmatched junction nucleotides: 5. This CDR3 spans 12 amino acids. Germline values: CDR1 SGHRS, CDR2 YFSETQ.

The chain uses TRBV2 and TRBJ2-3; TRBD2 aligns across 7 bases. CDR3 length: 15 residues. Looked up from germline, CDR1 is SNHLY and CDR2 is FYNNEI. Trimming cost V 11 bases and J 4 bases; bases outside gene matches: 15. The CDR3 is CAFGAGFSGADTQYF. The CDR3 bases are TGTGCCTTCGGAGCGGGGTTCTCTGGAGCAGATACGCAGTATTTT.

The sample holds a few counts of this clone. The genes are TRBV10-3 and TRBJ2-1; 8 nucleotides align to TRBD1. Germline V lookup: CDR1 ENHRY, CDR2 SYGVKD. There are 18 residues in the CDR3. The V gene end was trimmed by 3 bases and the J gene end by 8 bases; junction bases not matched to a gene: 18. CDR3 nucleotide sequence: TGTGCCATCAGTGACGAAACATACCGGGACAGGCGGGTTCATGAGCAGTTCTTC. Amino acid sequence: CAISDETYRDRRVHEQFF.

The table lists this clone with a few counts. The chain couples TRBV19 to TRBJ1-1, with D unclear. V lost 8 bases, J lost 6 bases, and 13 bases lay in between. The CDR3 length is 12 residues. The germline gives CDR1 LNHDA, CDR2 SQIVND (reference sequence). CDR3 region: CASGQWQSEAFF. The CDR3 bases are TGTGCCAGTGGCCAGTGGCAATCTGAAGCTTTCTTT.

The DNA of the CDR3 is TGTGCCAGCAGCCAAGGGCCGAAATGGAGGGGCGGGAGCCTGCGCTACGAGCAGTACTTC. Its translation is CASSQGPKWRGGSLRYEQYF. The J gene is TRBJ2-7, the V gene TRBV4-2; 7 nucleotides line up with TRBD2. Trimming removed 1 base from V and 3 bases from J; junction bases left unmatched: 21. The germline V gene has CDR1 LGHNA and CDR2 YNFKEQ. The CDR3 has 20 amino acids.

The sample holds a few counts of this clone. The rearrangement uses TRBV4-1 and TRBJ2-2, with D hard to call. The CDR3 spans 17 residues. V was cut by 4 bases and J by 3 bases, with 18 bases left in between. CDR1 is MGHRA, CDR2 YSYEKL, per germline. The DNA for the CDR3 is TGCGCCAGCAGCCTCGCGCTTAGGAGCCAATACACCGGGGAGCTGTTTTTT. This codes for CASSLALRSQYTGELFF.

This clone was seen once. V usage is TRBV9 and J usage is TRBJ2-2, with 14 bases lining up with TRBD2. This CDR3 comprises 15 residues. V lost 4 bases to trimming and J lost 6 bases; unmatched junction nucleotides: 2. Germline V gene lookup returns CDR1 SGDLS and CDR2 YYNGEE. CDR3 in amino acids: CASSKTSGRAGELFF. CDR3 bases: TGTGCCAGCAGCAAGACTAGCGGGAGGGCCGGGGAGCTGTTTTTT.

This clone was observed a few times. The chain carries TRBV6-6 and TRBJ2-7; TRBD1 agrees at 8 bases. CDR3 size: 14 residues. CDR1 and CDR2 (germline): MNHNY, SVGAGI (reference sequence). J lost 7 bases, V lost 4 bases, and 9 bases had no gene match. CDR3 sequence reads: CASSFLDRAWEQYF. The CDR3 DNA reads as TGTGCCAGCAGTTTCCTGGACAGGGCTTGGGAGCAGTACTTC.

The chain has TRBV25-1 and TRBJ2-1; the match to TRBD2 covers 7 bases. Looked up from germline, CDR1 is MGHDK and CDR2 is SYGVNS. The length of the CDR3 is 16 residues. V shed 3 bases and J 6 bases; nucleotides not matched to a gene: 11. The CDR3 DNA sequence: TGTGCCAGCAGTGATTTAAGCGGGGTTCGGAGCAATGAGCAGTTCTTC. Its translation: CASSDLSGVRSNEQFF.

The chain is built from TRBV2 and TRBJ1-3, with D possibly matching TRBD1 (5 bases). This CDR3 region has 13 residues. The germline CDR1 and CDR2 sequences are SNHLY and FYNNEI. V was pared by 7 bases and J by 3 bases, with 10 bases between. The CDR3, as DNA: TGTGCCAGCAATGAGGGGCATGGAAACACCATATATTTT. This sequence encodes CASNEGHGNTIYF.

V gene TRBV28 combines with J gene TRBJ1-5; 9 bases fit TRBD1. V shed 6 bases and J 6 bases; nucleotides not matched to a gene: 12. The CDR3 contains 16 residues. Germline CDR1 MDHEN, CDR2 SYDVKM. The CDR3 DNA reads TGTGCCAGCAGAGGGGGGACAGGGTTGATAGGTCAGCCCCAGCATTTT. Encoded protein: CASRGGTGLIGQPQHF.

This clone was recorded a few times. The J gene is TRBJ1-2, the V gene TRBV18; 8 nucleotides align to TRBD1. The ends lost 4 bases at V and 2 bases at J; junction bases unmatched: 9. The germline CDR1 and CDR2 sequences are KGHSH and LQKENI. The CDR3 sequence is 16 residues long. Here the CDR3 reads CASSQTPGQENYGYTF. The CDR3 bases are TGTGCCAGCTCACAAACTCCGGGACAGGAAAACTATGGCTACACCTTC.

This clone was found a few times. The rearrangement uses TRBV5-6 and TRBJ1-2, with 7 nucleotides matching TRBD1. There are 14 residues in the CDR3. The germline CDR1 and CDR2 sequences are SGHDT and YYEEEE. Unmatched junction bases numbered 9, after V lost 3 bases and J lost 7 bases. CDR3 loop: CASSYTDRVVGYTF. DNA of the CDR3: TGTGCCAGCAGCTATACCGACAGGGTGGTTGGCTACACCTTC.

This clone was detected a few times. This CDR3 is CASSQEAGGAAGANVLTF. CDR3 DNA: TGTGCCAGCAGCCAAGAGGCAGGGGGCGCAGCCGGGGCCAACGTCCTGACTTTC. The J gene is TRBJ2-6, the V gene TRBV4-2, with TRBD1 identical over 8 bases. Germline-derived CDR1 and CDR2 are LGHNA and YNFKEQ. Trimming removed 0 bases from V and 4 bases from J; junction bases left unmatched: 8. This CDR3 region has 18 residues.